The T cell receptor beta chain under discussion was sequenced for a study of T-cell reconstitution after alpha-beta-depleted transplantation in children. In its sample, this clonotype was seen a few times. Germline CDR1 and CDR2: MNHNS and SASEGT. V shed 7 bases and J shed 0 bases, with 22 bases lying between them. The CDR3 runs to 17 residues. Unique molecular identifiers were incorporated when the TCRbeta library was constructed. TCRdb re-derived calls from the PCR reads in MiXCR, one entry per CDR3 protein. In the table there are some 600,000 distinct CDR3 sequences, 16% of which are singletons. J is TRBJ2-7 and V is TRBV6-1; either TRBD1 or TRBD2 may fit D (6 bases each). The receptor comes from a human donor who donated a stem cell graft to a child with acute myeloid leukemia. This specimen was PBMCs from the stem cell graft donor, taken from the stem cell graft. The CDR3 protein is CASTPWDGGGPSYEQYF. CDR3 nucleotides: TGTGCCAGCACCCCCTGGGACGGAGGGGGTCCCTCCTACGAGCAGTACTTC.